Included here is one TCR beta chain sequence, with context. This sample stems from a study of blood T cell repertoires in COVID-19. Study-level background: Both acute and convalescent COVID-19 samples were obtained from the United States, Italy and Spain.

Using immunoSEQ multiplex PCR, the repertoire was profiled, and TCRdb retains in-frame clones only, with some absent. The data hold about 200,000 clones, with 70% to 80% observed a single time. The junction had 9 bases not matched to a gene; V was cut back by 9 bases and J by 0 bases. Looked up from germline, CDR1 is KGHSH and CDR2 is LQKENI. The CDR3 has 15 residues. The clonotype comes from a woman in her thirties or forties with COVID-19, enrolled during active disease. V is TRBV18 and J is TRBJ1-1; 8 nucleotides line up with TRBD1. The specimen sequenced was peripheral blood. CDR3 in DNA: TGTGCCAGTTCGACAGGGGTACCGATGAACACTGAAGCTTTCTTT. Its translation is CASSTGVPMNTEAFF.